This record concerns one TCR beta chain sequence. Its antigen is currently unknown. The data belong to a study of T cell responses to AZD1222 COVID-19 vaccine. Study results and caveats: White British people made up most donors, females outnumbered males, and clonal diversity was possibly underestimated. Vaccination with two AZD1222 doses was followed by a rise in Spike-specific TCR breadth and depth.

Profiled with immunoSEQ multiplex PCR; TCRdb holds only in-frame clones, not every one. The table has under 200,000 clones, more than 75% seen once. Germline values: CDR1 LNHDA, CDR2 SQIVND (reference sequence). Unmatched junction bases numbered 11, after V lost 6 bases and J lost 3 bases. The CDR3 totals 15 residues. Sample: peripheral blood, taken 28 days after the second AZD1222 dose. The rearrangement uses TRBV19 and TRBJ2-7; 7 nucleotides align to TRBD2. The sequence came from an adult who received the AZD1222 COVID-19 vaccine. CDR3 amino acids: CASRRYSSGGYEQYF. The CDR3 coding sequence is TGTGCCAGTAGGCGATATTCTAGCGGCGGCTACGAGCAGTACTTC.